This T cell receptor (beta chain) is drawn from a study of T cell changes during pregnancy in multiple sclerosis. Germline values: CDR1 MNHEY, CDR2 SMNVEV (reference sequence). This CDR3 comprises 15 residues. Trimming cost V 8 bases and J 3 bases; bases outside gene matches: 7. Sequenced by immunoSEQ multiplex PCR; TCRdb stores in-frame clones only, minus some. The table has tens of thousands of clones, around 92% seen once. This receptor was identified in a female donor with multiple sclerosis, enrolled in a pregnancy study. The J gene is TRBJ2-3, the V gene TRBV27; 11 nucleotides align to TRBD1. The starting material was peripheral blood, obtained before pregnancy. For the CDR3, the DNA is TGTGCCAGCTCTTGGACAGGGGGCTTAACAGATACGCAGTATTTT. Protein product: CASSWTGGLTDTQYF.